Presented here are 16 T cell receptor beta chains from one specimen sequenced in a study of control samples from healthy donors and cancer patients. Only in-frame clones appear in the TCRdb table, and some are missing; sequencing was by immunoSEQ multiplex PCR. The sample contains under 200,000 clones, less than 95% of which appear only once. The sample taken for sequencing was PBMCs. The receptors were sampled from a man aged 55-75 years with colorectal cancer.

This chain links TRBV6-1 with TRBJ1-6, with D unresolved. Trimming cost V 3 bases and J 4 bases, with 7 bases left between them. CDR1 and CDR2 (germline): MNHNS, SASEGT. CDR3 length: 14 residues. The CDR3 coding sequence is TGTGCCAGCAGTGACGCAGTATATAATTCACCCCTCCACTTT. It encodes CASSDAVYNSPLHF.

The rearrangement uses TRBV30 and TRBJ2-3; TRBD1 matches at 7 bases. Germline V CDR1 and CDR2: GTSNPN, SVGIG (reference sequence). V shed 3 bases, J shed 3 bases, and the junction held 9 bases outside the gene matches. CDR3 length: 15 amino acids. CDR3 nucleotide sequence: TGTGCCTGGAGCCGCCTCGGACAGGCGACAGATACGCAGTATTTT. This codes for CAWSRLGQATDTQYF.

The chain employs TRBV6-6 and TRBJ2-2, with 7 positions matching TRBD2. V was clipped by 2 bases and J by 4 bases; unmatched bases: 7. Germline assignment: CDR1 MNHNY and CDR2 SVGAGI (reference sequence). There are 16 residues in the CDR3. CDR3 loop: CASSYSGAGLTGELFF. As DNA, the CDR3 is TGTGCCAGCAGTTACAGCGGGGCAGGGCTCACCGGGGAGCTGTTTTTT.

The CDR3 reads CASETTRQGADQPQHF. CDR3 nucleotides: TGTGCCAGCGAGACCACGAGACAGGGGGCTGATCAGCCCCAGCATTTT. The chain carries TRBV19 and TRBJ1-5; 10 bases agree with TRBD1. The V and J ends lost 9 bases and 5 bases, in that order; junction bases with no gene match: 13. The germline V gene has CDR1 LNHDA and CDR2 SQIVND (reference sequence). The CDR3 runs 16 residues.

This chain uses TRBV21-1 with TRBJ1-6; the D call of TRBD1 is as the table states it, not checked on the DNA. TRBV21-1 is listed as a pseudogene. The CDR3 spans 15 residues. In nucleotides, the CDR3 is TGTGCCAGCAGCCCGGAGGGACAGGGAGTAGTCCCCCTCCACTTT. As protein: CASSPEGQGVVPLHF.

The V call is TRBV5-1, the J call TRBJ2-1, with a tentative D call TRBD2 (5 bases). Germline CDR1 is SGHRS and CDR2 is YFSETQ. V shed 5 bases and J shed 6 bases, with 12 bases lying between them. There are 13 residues in the CDR3. CDR3 residues: CASRRVGGNEQFF. The CDR3 DNA reads as TGCGCCAGCAGGAGGGTAGGAGGCAATGAGCAGTTCTTC.

The V call is TRBV30, the J call TRBJ1-1; TRBD1 matches at 8 bases. Germline V CDR1 and CDR2: GTSNPN, SVGIG (reference sequence). The CDR3 is 13 residues long. V dropped 4 bases and J dropped 1; count of bases not matched to a gene: 2. The CDR3: CAWNTGGNTEAFF. The CDR3 bases are TGTGCCTGGAATACAGGGGGGAACACTGAAGCTTTCTTT.

This chain uses TRBV25-1 with TRBJ1-2, with D tentatively TRBD1 (6 bases). The CDR3 is 13 residues long. CDR1 is MGHDK and CDR2 is SYGVNS in the germline V gene. V lost 4 bases to trimming and J lost 5 bases, with 11 bases between them. The DNA for the CDR3 is TGTGCCAGCAGTGCAGGGGTTCCGTATGGCTACACCTTC. Protein product: CASSAGVPYGYTF.

CDR3 sequence: CASTVGTGWKPQHF. The CDR3 DNA reads TGTGCCAGCACCGTAGGGACAGGGTGGAAGCCCCAGCATTTT. The rearrangement uses TRBV5-8 and TRBJ1-5; 9 bases line up with TRBD1. The V gene's germline CDR1 is SGHTS and CDR2 YDEGEE. Trimming took 6 bases from V and 8 from J; bases not matched to a gene: 9. The CDR3 spans 14 residues.

This clone has a single count. The chain uses TRBV30 and TRBJ1-2; D remains unclear. The germline CDR1 and CDR2 sequences are GTSNPN and SVGIG (reference sequence). The CDR3 is 13 residues long. Trimming pared 0 bases from V and 8 bases from J, leaving 13 bases between. This CDR3 is CAWSVLERGGYTF. For the CDR3, the DNA is TGTGCCTGGAGTGTACTTGAAAGAGGCGGCTACACCTTC.

The chain recombines TRBV4-1 with TRBJ1-1; a weak D match, TRBD1 (6 bases). CDR3 length: 15 amino acids. Trimming stripped 4 bases from V and 0 bases from J, with 12 bases between. The V gene's germline CDR1 is MGHRA and CDR2 YSYEKL. CDR3 DNA: TGCGCCAGCAGCCCTTGGACAGACCTGAACACTGAAGCTTTCTTT. Translating it yields CASSPWTDLNTEAFF.

The CDR3 sequence is CASSLSRYTEAFF. The CDR3 DNA reads as TGTGCCAGCAGCCTTAGCAGGTACACTGAAGCTTTCTTT. The V gene is TRBV11-3, the J gene TRBJ1-1; D unclear. V was trimmed by 5 bases and J by 3 bases, leaving 10 bases between them. CDR1 and CDR2 from the germline V gene are SGHNT and YENEEA. The CDR3 is 13 amino acids.

The chain employs TRBV6-1 and TRBJ1-1; 7 bases are shared with TRBD1. The CDR3 is made up of 14 amino acids. The germline CDR1 and CDR2 sequences are MNHNS and SASEGT. Germline trimming cut 2 bases from V and 1 base from J; bases unmatched to any gene: 1. CDR3 DNA: TGTGCCAGCAGTGAACGGACAGGGAACACTGAAGCTTTCTTT. The encoded protein is CASSERTGNTEAFF.

V and J are TRBV9 and TRBJ2-1, with D possibly being TRBD2 (5 bases). The CDR3 has 17 amino acids. V lost 4 bases and J lost 7, with 24 bases in between. Germline lookup yields CDR1 SGDLS and CDR2 YYNGEE. The CDR3 sequence: CASSPPEAGPHANEQFF. The DNA for the CDR3 is TGTGCCAGCAGCCCACCGGAGGCGGGCCCCCACGCGAATGAGCAGTTCTTC.

This clone has only one observation. The genes are TRBV2 and TRBJ2-7; 11 nucleotides line up with TRBD2. CDR3 length equals 14 residues. V shed 6 bases, J shed 6 bases, and the junction held 7 bases outside the gene matches. The germline gives CDR1 SNHLY, CDR2 FYNNEI. As DNA, the CDR3 is TGTGCCAGCAGGGGTCTAGCGGGGGGTGGCGAGCAGTACTTC. This translates into CASRGLAGGGEQYF.

V usage is TRBV6-5 and J usage is TRBJ1-2; 7 bases align to TRBD1. Unmatched junction bases numbered 7, after V lost 4 bases and J lost 2 bases. The germline CDR1 and CDR2 sequences are MNHEY and SVGAGI. The CDR3 runs 15 residues. The CDR3 protein is CASSLPRQGNYGYTF. The CDR3 DNA reads as TGTGCCAGCAGTTTGCCCCGACAGGGAAACTATGGCTACACCTTC.